The 27 T cell receptor beta chains presented below share a single source sample, sequenced in a study of T-cell reconstitution after alpha-beta-depleted transplantation in children. TCRbeta library preparation incorporated unique molecular identifiers. TCRdb passed the PCR reads through MiXCR, listing each CDR3 protein once. In the table there are about 240,000 distinct CDR3 sequences, 12% of which are singletons. The sequences come from PBMCs from the stem cell graft donor, collected from the stem cell graft. These receptors all stem from a human donor who donated a stem cell graft to a child with acute lymphoblastic leukemia.

In this sample, this clonotype turned up a few times. The chain recombines TRBV5-4 with TRBJ1-2; D possibly corresponds to TRBD1 (6 bases). CDR1 is SGHNT and CDR2 is YYREEE in the germline V gene (reference sequence). The CDR3 length is 14 residues. V was clipped by 3 bases and J by 4 bases, with 13 bases between them. The CDR3 DNA reads TGTGCCAGCAGCTCCCAGGACAGCGGCTATGGCTACACCTTC. Its translation is CASSSQDSGYGYTF.

The chain couples TRBV11-2 to TRBJ1-2; 8 nucleotides align to TRBD1. There are 15 residues in the CDR3. Germline V gene sequence: CDR1 SGHAT, CDR2 FQNNGV. DNA of the CDR3: TGTGCTTGCGAACAGGGACAGGATGCTAACTATGGCTACACCTTC. Residues: CACEQGQDANYGYTF. The full variable domain, completed using reference TRBV11-2 and TRBJ1-2, is EAGVAQSPRYKIIEKRQSVAFWCNPISGHATLYWYQQILGQGPKLLIQFQNNGVVDDSQLPKDRFSAERLKGVDSTLKIQPAKLEDSAVYLCACEQGQDANYGYTFGSGTRLTVV.

This clonotype has ten or more counts. CDR3 region: CASSAILRRNTGELFF. The CDR3 coding sequence is TGTGCCAGCAGTGCGATCCTGCGACGGAACACCGGGGAGCTGTTTTTT. The genes are TRBV6-2 or TRBV6-3 and TRBJ2-2; D gene uncertain. Germline V gives CDR1 MNHEY, CDR2 SVGEGT. The CDR3 totals 16 residues. V was clipped by 5 bases and J by 1 base, with 14 bases between them.

The J gene is TRBJ1-3, the V gene TRBV20-1; D uncertain. The CDR3 totals 13 residues. Per the germline V gene, CDR1 is DFQATT and CDR2 is SNEGSKA (reference sequence). V was shortened by 2 bases and J by 4 bases, with 9 bases between the two germline ends. The CDR3 sequence: CSARPGEGNTIYF. As DNA, the CDR3 is TGCAGTGCTAGACCCGGGGAAGGAAACACCATATATTTT.

This clonotype was picked up many times. The junction differs from germline at one of its ends, possibly a read error. The genes are TRBV7-9 and TRBJ1-5; weak D call: TRBD1 (6 bases). This CDR3 is 14 amino acids long. Germline-derived CDR1 and CDR2 are SEHNR and FQNEAQ (reference sequence). CDR3 DNA sequence: TGTGCCAGCAGCTTAGCCGGGGGCAACCAGCCCCAGCATTTT. This encodes CASSLAGGNQPQHF.

This clonotype has ten or more counts. The CDR3: CASSSSGGGQETQYF. DNA of the CDR3: TGTGCCAGCTCCTCTAGCGGGGGCGGCCAAGAGACCCAGTACTTC. This chain uses TRBV27 with TRBJ2-5; 10 bases fit TRBD2. In germline, CDR1 is MNHEY, CDR2 SMNVEV (reference sequence). Trimming at V came to 8 bases and at J to 1 base, leaving 7 bases not matched to a gene. This CDR3 is built from 15 residues.

The table lists this clonotype with a few counts. V gene TRBV27 combines with J gene TRBJ1-1; D perhaps matches TRBD1 (5 bases). The V end was cut by 5 bases, the J end by 5 bases, with 27 bases between. The CDR3 has 18 residues. Per the germline V gene, CDR1 is MNHEY and CDR2 is SMNVEV (reference sequence). CDR3 loop: CASSPAGTGTYTGTEAFF. CDR3 sequence (DNA): TGTGCCAGCAGTCCGGCCGGGACGGGGACTTATACGGGAACTGAAGCTTTCTTT.

This clonotype was seen only a few times. The chain joins TRBV23-1 to TRBJ2-7; 9 bases match TRBD1. TRBV23-1 falls under the ORF class, with uncertain function. This CDR3 has 16 residues. After removal of 0 bases from V and 0 bases from J, the junction contained 3 bases not matched to a gene. As DNA, the CDR3 is TGCGCCAGCAGTCAATCGGGGACAGGGAGCTCCTACGAGCAGTACTTC. Translating gives CASSQSGTGSSYEQYF.

The table lists this clonotype with many counts. This sequence joins TRBV29-1 and TRBJ2-1; no reliable D call. V was pared by 6 bases and J by 9 bases, with 9 bases between. Germline loops: CDR1 SQVTM, CDR2 ANQGSEA. The CDR3 is 10 amino acids. CDR3 bases: TGCAGCGTAGTAGCCGGTGAGCAGTTCTTC. Its protein is CSVVAGEQFF.

This clonotype appeared many times. The chain has TRBV5-5 and TRBJ1-1, with D unresolved. V was clipped by 2 bases and J by 0 bases, with 8 bases between them. CDR1 and CDR2 from the germline V gene are SGHKS and YYEKEE (reference sequence). The CDR3 is 14 amino acids. The CDR3 loop is CASSFRRMNTEAFF. CDR3 nucleotides: TGTGCCAGCAGCTTTCGTAGAATGAACACTGAAGCTTTCTTT.

At least ten counts were recorded for this clonotype. CDR3: CASSVGAGGLPLSDTQYF. CDR3 DNA sequence: TGTGCCAGCAGCGTAGGAGCGGGGGGCCTCCCTCTCTCAGATACGCAGTATTTT. This chain uses TRBV9 with TRBJ2-3, with 9 positions matching TRBD2. CDR1 is SGDLS and CDR2 is YYNGEE in the germline V gene. Trimming removed 0 bases from V and 4 bases from J; junction bases left unmatched: 12. The CDR3 is 18 amino acids.

This chain joins TRBV14 and TRBJ2-6; weak D call: TRBD2 (6 bases). The CDR3 is 15 residues long. The ends were cut back, 6 bases at V and 1 base at J, with 10 bases in the middle. The germline gives CDR1 SGHDN, CDR2 FVKESK. As DNA, the CDR3 is TGTGCCAGCAGTCAGGCGGGGTCTGGGGCCAACGTCCTGACTTTC. It translates to CASSQAGSGANVLTF. Supplemented by reference TRBV14 and TRBJ2-6, the full variable domain reads EAGVTQFPSHSVIEKGQTVTLRCDPISGHDNLYWYRRVMGKEIKFLLHFVKESKQDESGMPNNRFLAERTGGTYSTLKVQPAELEDSGVYFCASSQAGSGANVLTFGAGSRLTVL.

This clonotype was detected ten times or more. V gene TRBV20-1 combines with J gene TRBJ2-7; 7 bases are shared with TRBD2. The CDR3 runs 13 residues. Germline lookup yields CDR1 DFQATT and CDR2 SNEGSKA (reference sequence). V was clipped by 7 bases and J by 1 base; unmatched bases: 7. As DNA, the CDR3 is TGCAGTGGCACTGGCGGGGGTTCCTACGAGCAGTACTTC. Translated, it gives CSGTGGGSYEQYF.

This clonotype was counted many times. The CDR3 region is CASSARFFSGKGNEQFF. DNA for the CDR3: TGTGCCAGCAGTGCTCGATTTTTTAGCGGGAAAGGCAATGAGCAGTTCTTC. The chain recombines TRBV28 with TRBJ2-1; 8 nucleotides align to TRBD2. The CDR3 sequence is 17 residues long. Unmatched junction bases numbered 15, after V lost 5 bases and J lost 6 bases. The V gene's germline CDR1 is MDHEN and CDR2 SYDVKM. The entire variable domain, with the rest obtained from reference TRBV28 and TRBJ2-1, is as follows: DVKVTQSSRYLVKRTGEKVFLECVQDMDHENMFWYRQDPGLGLRLIYFSYDVKMKEKGDIPEGYSVSREKKERFSLILESASTNQTSMYLCASSARFFSGKGNEQFFGPGTRLTVL.

Many counts were recorded for this clonotype. V usage is TRBV20-1 and J usage is TRBJ2-7; D may be TRBD2 (5 bases). Trimming took 5 bases from V and 5 from J, leaving 16 bases between them. This CDR3 has 13 residues. Germline CDR1 reads DFQATT; CDR2 reads SNEGSKA (reference sequence). CDR3 sequence (DNA): TGCAGTGCTGGAGGTAGGGCTCCACACGAGCAGTACTTC. This sequence encodes CSAGGRAPHEQYF.

This clonotype was seen many times. This chain uses TRBV12-3 or TRBV12-4 with TRBJ2-2; tentatively, D is TRBD2 (6 bases). The CDR3 contains 13 residues. Trimming stripped 5 bases from V and 4 bases from J, with 8 bases between. CDR3 in amino acids: CASSRGTTGELFF. DNA of the CDR3: TGTGCCAGCAGTCGGGGGACCACCGGGGAGCTGTTTTTT.

This clonotype was seen repeatedly, ten times or more. The chain has TRBV6-1 and TRBJ2-3, with D maybe TRBD2 (5 bases). Between the trimmed V and J ends, which lost 6 bases and 0 bases, there was a span of 13 bases. The CDR3 runs 15 residues. Germline CDR1 MNHNS, CDR2 SASEGT. CDR3 loop: CASRASGVSTDTQYF. For the CDR3, the DNA is TGTGCCAGCAGGGCCTCCGGGGTTAGCACAGATACGCAGTATTTT.

There are many counts of this clonotype. The chain employs TRBV20-1 and TRBJ1-1; 7 positions match TRBD1. Trimming took 4 bases from V and 3 from J; bases not matched to a gene: 8. CDR3 length: 14 amino acids. The germline CDR1 and CDR2 sequences are DFQATT and SNEGSKA (reference sequence). In DNA, the CDR3 is TGCAGTGCTATTACTACAGGGGTCTACACTGAAGCTTTCTTT. As protein: CSAITTGVYTEAFF.

This clonotype was observed at least ten times. The CDR3 sequence: CASSQDVSGFNTQYF. The DNA of the CDR3 is TGCGCCAGCAGCCAAGATGTGTCCGGGTTTAATACGCAGTATTTT. The chain has TRBV4-3 and TRBJ2-3; D is ambiguous. The germline V and J ends were trimmed by 0 bases and 7 bases, with 14 bases remaining between them. Germline CDR1 and CDR2: LGHNA and YSLEER. This CDR3 has 15 amino acids.

This chain connects TRBV7-9 to TRBJ2-1; a possible D gene is TRBD1 (6 bases). Trimming took off 2 bases at V and 3 bases at J, with 8 bases between the two ends. CDR3 length: 14 residues. Germline assignment: CDR1 SEHNR and CDR2 FQNEAQ (reference sequence). The CDR3 nucleotides are TGTGCCAGCAGCTTAAAGGGGGTCTACAATGAGCAGTTCTTC. Translation: CASSLKGVYNEQFF.

This clonotype came up many times. The chain combines TRBV6-1 with TRBJ1-5; the match to TRBD1 covers 11 bases. The CDR3 is made up of 15 amino acids. J lost 7 bases, V lost 6 bases, and 8 bases had no gene match. CDR1 is MNHNS, CDR2 SASEGT, per germline. The CDR3 loop reads CASSQRDRGFQPQHF. The CDR3 nucleotides are TGTGCCAGCAGCCAGAGGGACAGGGGGTTCCAGCCCCAGCATTTT.

This clonotype was observed many times. V gene TRBV20-1 combines with J gene TRBJ1-2; 7 nucleotides match TRBD1. Germline-derived CDR1 and CDR2 are DFQATT and SNEGSKA (reference sequence). The junction had 5 bases not matched to a gene; V was cut back by 6 bases and J by 4 bases. The CDR3 is 12 residues long. The CDR3 nucleotides read TGCAGTGCCCGAGGGGGCACCTATGGCTACACCTTC. Translated, it gives CSARGGTYGYTF.

This clonotype has ten or more counts. The chain couples TRBV18 to TRBJ2-1; 9 bases map to TRBD2. This CDR3 spans 17 amino acids. Trimming took 5 bases from V and 5 from J; bases not matched to a gene: 13. The germline gives CDR1 KGHSH, CDR2 LQKENI. This CDR3 reads CASSTSKRGAVHNEQFF. CDR3 DNA: TGTGCCAGCTCAACCTCAAAGCGGGGGGCGGTCCACAATGAGCAGTTCTTC. The entire variable domain, with the rest obtained from reference TRBV18 and TRBJ2-1, is as follows: NAGVMQNPRHLVRRRGQEARLRCSPMKGHSHVYWYRQLPEEGLKFMVYLQKENIIDESGMPKERFSAEFPKEGPSILRIQQVVRGDSAAYFCASSTSKRGAVHNEQFFGPGTRLTVL.

This clonotype was detected many times. V gene TRBV6-1 combines with J gene TRBJ2-7, with D possibly TRBD1 on 6 matching bases. Trimming shortened V by 2 bases and J by 5 bases, and 13 bases separated the two germline ends. The CDR3 consists of 14 residues. In germline, CDR1 is MNHNS, CDR2 SASEGT. CDR3 sequence (DNA): TGTGCCAGCAGTGAATGGTCCCACAGGGACGAGCAGTACTTC. Translating gives CASSEWSHRDEQYF.

This clonotype was counted a few times. The chain couples TRBV29-1 to TRBJ2-7; TRBD2 matches 7 bases. CDR1 is SQVTM and CDR2 is ANQGSEA in the germline V gene. After removal of 6 bases from V and 0 bases from J, the junction contained 11 bases not matched to a gene. The CDR3 has 15 amino acids. The DNA of the CDR3 is TGCAGCGTCGGTGGGGAGCGGGAAGACTCCTACGAGCAGTACTTC. Protein: CSVGGEREDSYEQYF.

As for this clonotype: A much larger clonotype is one base distant, so this may be a read error. This rearrangement joins TRBV5-6 to TRBJ1-1; D not certain. Germline V gene sequence: CDR1 SGHDT, CDR2 YYEEEE. CDR3 length: 18 amino acids. Here the CDR3 DNA reads TGTGCCAGCAGCGGTTCGCCACGACCTACAGCGTTTGGCACTGCAGCTTTCTTT. This translates into CASSGSPRPTAFGTAAFF.

In its sample, this clonotype was seen many times. The CDR3 reads CSAPKPLTYNEQFF. For the CDR3, the DNA is TGCAGTGCGCCTAAGCCATTAACTTACAATGAGCAGTTCTTC. The chain recombines TRBV20-1 with TRBJ2-1; unclear D gene. This CDR3 contains 14 residues. Per germline, CDR1 DFQATT and CDR2 SNEGSKA (reference sequence). Trimming stripped 6 bases from V and 4 bases from J, with 16 bases between.